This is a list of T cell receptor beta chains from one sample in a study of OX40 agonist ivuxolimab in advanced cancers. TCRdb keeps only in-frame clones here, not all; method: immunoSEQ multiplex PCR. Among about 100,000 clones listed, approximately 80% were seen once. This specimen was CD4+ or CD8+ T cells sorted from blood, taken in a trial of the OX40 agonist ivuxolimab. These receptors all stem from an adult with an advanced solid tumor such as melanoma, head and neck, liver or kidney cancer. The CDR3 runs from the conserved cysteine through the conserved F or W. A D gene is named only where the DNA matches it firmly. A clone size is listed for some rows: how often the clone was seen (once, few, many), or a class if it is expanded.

TGTGCCAGCAGTCGGGGACAGGGAAACACCATATATTTT	CASSRGQGNTIYF	TRBJ1-3	.	TRBV6-5	TRBD1
TGTGCCAGCAGCGCGGCCGGGACTAGCGGGGACAATGAGCAGTTCTTC	CASSAAGTSGDNEQFF	TRBJ2-1	.	TRBV11-1	TRBD2
TGTGCCAGCAGCTTGGGGCAATCAGGGGCAGATACGCAGTATTTT	CASSLGQSGADTQYF	TRBJ2-3	few	TRBV7-6	.
TGTGCCAGCAGCCCCGGGGGACAGGGAAAGGATGGCTACACCTTC	CASSPGGQGKDGYTF	TRBJ1-2	.	TRBV9	TRBD1
TGTGCCAGCAGCTTAGAGGGGACACAGAACACTGAAGCTTTCTTT	CASSLEGTQNTEAFF	TRBJ1-1	.	TRBV7-3	.
TGTGCCAGCAGTCTGACAGGGATGGAGCCCCAGCATTTT	CASSLTGMEPQHF	TRBJ1-5	.	TRBV6-1	TRBD1
TGTGCCAGCAGCTTTCTTGATGGGACTATAAGTCTCAATGAGCAGTTCTTC	CASSFLDGTISLNEQFF	TRBJ2-1	.	TRBV7-2	TRBD2
TGTGCCAGCTCAGGCACCGCCTATGGCTACACCTTC	CASSGTAYGYTF	TRBJ1-2	.	TRBV6-6	.
TGTGCCAGTAGTACAGGGAGGTCCTATAATTCACCCCTCCACTTT	CASSTGRSYNSPLHF	TRBJ1-6	.	TRBV19	.
TGTGCCAGCAGTGGGGGGGGAGGGTCCTCTCAGGATGGCTACACCTTC	CASSGGGGSSQDGYTF	TRBJ1-2	once	TRBV2	.
TGTGCCAGCAGTTACGGGGCAGAACGTAATCAGCCCCAGCATTTT	CASSYGAERNQPQHF	TRBJ1-5	.	TRBV6-5	.
TGTGCCAGCAGCTTTAGCGGGTACGAGCAGTACTTC	CASSFSGYEQYF	TRBJ2-7	.	TRBV11-2	TRBD2
TGCGCCAGCAGCCAAGATGGGGGGATTCGCTCCTACGAGCAGTACTTC	CASSQDGGIRSYEQYF	TRBJ2-7	.	TRBV4-3	.
TGTGCCAGTAGTATAGGACAGCTCAATCAGCCCCAGCATTTT	CASSIGQLNQPQHF	TRBJ1-5	few	TRBV19	.
TGTGCCAGCAGCTTAGGACCGCGGGGGGGCCGTAAGCACGGGGAGCTGTTTTTT	CASSLGPRGGRKHGELFF	TRBJ2-2	.	TRBV7-8	TRBD2
TGTGCCAGCAGCCAAGGCGGCGCAGGGTACAATGAGCAGTTCTTC	CASSQGGAGYNEQFF	TRBJ2-1	.	TRBV16	.
TGTGCCAGTAGTACCACACACGGACAGGGAAAGGGCAATCAGCCCCAGCATTTT	CASSTTHGQGKGNQPQHF	TRBJ1-5	.	TRBV19	TRBD1
TGTGCCAGCAGCCGACGGAGAGGTTTGGGAGATACGCAGTATTTT	CASSRRRGLGDTQYF	TRBJ2-3	.	TRBV5-8	.
TGCGCCAGCAGCCAAGGGACCTTAAGAGAAACTAACTATGGCTACACCTTC	CASSQGTLRETNYGYTF	TRBJ1-2	once	TRBV5-1	.
TGTGCCAGCAGCTTAGAAAACAGGGGAGAAGATACGCAGTATTTT	CASSLENRGEDTQYF	TRBJ2-3	.	TRBV5-4	TRBD1
TGTGCCAGCTCACCAGTCCGAGGACAGGTCGGACAGCCCCAGCATTTT	CASSPVRGQVGQPQHF	TRBJ1-5	.	TRBV18	TRBD1
TGTGCCAGCAGTCCTGGAAGCGGGAGGATCTACGAGCAGTACTTC	CASSPGSGRIYEQYF	TRBJ2-7	.	TRBV6-1	TRBD2
TGTGCCAGCAGTTACTCGCGGGGAGGTGGAAACACCATATATTTT	CASSYSRGGGNTIYF	TRBJ1-3	.	TRBV6-6	.
TGTGCCAGCAGTTTGGAGACTAGCGAGTACAATGAGCAGTTCTTC	CASSLETSEYNEQFF	TRBJ2-1	.	TRBV27	TRBD2
TGTGCCAGCAGCAGGACAGGGGCGGCCGGATATAGCAATCAGCCCCAGCATTTT	CASSRTGAAGYSNQPQHF	TRBJ1-5	.	TRBV21-1	.
TGTGCCAGCAGCTTATCTTCCAGCACAGATACGCAGTATTTT	CASSLSSSTDTQYF	TRBJ2-3	.	TRBV7-2	.
TGTGCCAGCAGCCCCCGCTTGGTGGGAGATATCTACGAGCAGTACTTC	CASSPRLVGDIYEQYF	TRBJ2-7	.	TRBV11-1	.
TGTGCCAGCAGCGTAGTGGGTAGCGGGGGGAATGAGCAGTTCTTC	CASSVVGSGGNEQFF	TRBJ2-1	.	TRBV9	TRBD2
TGCAGCGTGGTATATATAGCGGGAAATAGCCCAGATACGCAGTATTTT	CSVVYIAGNSPDTQYF	TRBJ2-3	.	TRBV29-1	TRBD2
TGTGCCAGCACCCAGGGAGGGCTCGCCTCCTACGAGCAGTACTTC	CASTQGGLASYEQYF	TRBJ2-7	.	TRBV6-5	TRBD2
TGTGCCAGCAGCCAGGGGGATGAGCAGTTCTTC	CASSQGDEQFF	TRBJ2-1	.	TRBV25-1	TRBD1
TGTGCCAGCAGTGCGGACAGGCGTAGCACAGATACGCAGTATTTT	CASSADRRSTDTQYF	TRBJ2-3	.	TRBV27	TRBD1
TGTGCCAGCAGTTCACAGACACCAGGGGGCAATCAGCCCCAGCATTTT	CASSSQTPGGNQPQHF	TRBJ1-5	.	TRBV27	.
TGTGCCAGCAGCTTAGGACTAGCGGGCGGACACCCCTACAATGAGCAGTTCTTC	CASSLGLAGGHPYNEQFF	TRBJ2-1	.	TRBV7-9	TRBD2
TGTGCCAGCAGTCCCGGGACAGGGTCCTACAATGAGCAGTTCTTC	CASSPGTGSYNEQFF	TRBJ2-1	.	TRBV6-5	TRBD1